The source of this T cell receptor (beta chain) is a study of beta chain features in type 1 diabetes. Worth noting for this clone: Its target is unknown.

CDR3 length: 17 residues. Trimming at V came to 3 bases and at J to 1 base, leaving 8 bases not matched to a gene. Germline V gives CDR1 SEHNR, CDR2 FQNEAQ (reference sequence). Sorting based on CD45RO/CCR7/CD25/CD127/CD95/CD27 separated CD4+ naive, central memory, regulatory and stem cell-like memory cells. Study findings and constraints: The question left open here concerned HLA type influencing TCRB rearrangement. Lower insertion and higher deletion counts appeared at VDJ junctions in type 1 diabetes patients. With patients and controls alike, PCR might favor shorter templates to an equal degree.

Every isolated RNA sample was fully reverse transcribed, so sequencing captured expressed TCRB transcripts. Clones were read by immunoSEQ multiplex PCR, and TCRdb kept only the in-frame ones, dropping some. Of roughly 370,000 clones listed, about 15% are singletons. The V gene is TRBV7-9, the J gene TRBJ2-5, with 10 positions matching TRBD2. This receptor was obtained from a man aged 30 to 39 in good health. The sequenced material came from naive CD4+ T cells from blood. The CDR3 nucleotides are TGTGCCAGCAGCTTCGGATCTAGCGGGGGCACCCAAGAGACCCAGTACTTC. This encodes CASSFGSSGGTQETQYF.